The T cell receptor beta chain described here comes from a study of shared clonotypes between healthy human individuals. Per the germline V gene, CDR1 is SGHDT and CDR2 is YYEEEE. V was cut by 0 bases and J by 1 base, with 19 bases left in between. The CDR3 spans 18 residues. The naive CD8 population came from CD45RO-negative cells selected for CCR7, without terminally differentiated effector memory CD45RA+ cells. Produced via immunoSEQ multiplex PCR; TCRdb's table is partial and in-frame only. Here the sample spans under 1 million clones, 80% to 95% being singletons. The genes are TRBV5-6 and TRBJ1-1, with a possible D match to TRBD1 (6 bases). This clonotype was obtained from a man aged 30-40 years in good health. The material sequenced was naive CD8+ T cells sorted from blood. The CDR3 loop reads CASSLASNGRDKNTEAFF. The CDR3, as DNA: TGTGCCAGCAGCTTGGCCTCCAACGGGCGGGACAAGAACACTGAAGCTTTCTTT.